These 22 T cell receptor beta chains originate from one sample sequenced in a study of T cell repertoires in cytomegalovirus infection. TCRdb re-called the reads with MiXCR, one entry per CDR3 protein. The data hold about 360,000 distinct CDR3 sequences, with around 18% observed a single time. Material: PBMCs. These receptors were taken from a human donor in good health (CMV status not recorded). Some clones in this sample may be carry-over from other donors' samples.

This clonotype was counted a few times. The chain couples TRBV20-1 to TRBJ2-1; TRBD2 matches at 7 bases. J was trimmed by 8 bases and V by 2 bases; bases with no gene match: 9. In germline, CDR1 is DFQATT, CDR2 SNEGSKA (reference sequence). The CDR3 is 14 amino acids. The CDR3 nucleotides are TGCAGTGCTAGAAGCCAGCGGGGTGGGTATGAGCAGTTCTTC. It specifies CSARSQRGGYEQFF.

This clonotype was observed many times. J is TRBJ1-1 and V is TRBV7-2; no clear D gene. The V end lost 1 base, the J end lost 6 bases, and 6 bases lay between the germline ends. The CDR3 totals 12 residues. In germline, CDR1 is SGHTA, CDR2 FQGNSA. CDR3 in amino acids: CASSLVGAEAFF. DNA for the CDR3: TGTGCCAGCAGCTTAGTGGGTGCTGAAGCTTTCTTT. The full variable domain, with the rest looked up from reference TRBV7-2 and TRBJ1-1, is GAGVSQSPSNKVTEKGKDVELRCDPISGHTALYWYRQSLGQGLEFLIYFQGNSAPDKSGLPSDRFSAERTGGSVSTLTIQRTQQEDSAVYLCASSLVGAEAFFGQGTRLTVV.

This clonotype was seen only a few times. The rearrangement links TRBV12-3 or TRBV12-4 to TRBJ2-5; possibly TRBD1 for D (6 bases). This CDR3 has 14 residues. Deletions cut 3 bases from V and 5 bases from J, with 13 bases between. Here the CDR3 reads CASSFQQGLETQYF. The CDR3 coding sequence is TGTGCCAGCAGTTTTCAACAGGGCCTTGAGACCCAGTACTTC.

This clonotype turned up a few times. This chain uses TRBV15 with TRBJ2-7; no clear D. This CDR3 has 14 amino acids. The V gene lost 5 bases and the J gene lost 2 bases, with 13 bases spanning the gap. Germline-derived CDR1 and CDR2 are LNHNV and YYDKDF (reference sequence). The CDR3 nucleotides read TGTGCCACCAGCCCTCGGGTAGCCCCCTACGAGCAGTACTTC. Translating gives CATSPRVAPYEQYF.

This clonotype appeared many times. The chain couples TRBV7-2 to TRBJ1-5; TRBD1 is a possible D gene (5 bases). CDR3 size: 16 residues. The germline V gene has CDR1 SGHTA and CDR2 FQGNSA. V gave up 3 bases and J gave up 7 bases, with 19 bases separating them. This CDR3 is CASSFRTGGARQPQHF. The CDR3 coding sequence is TGTGCCAGCAGCTTCAGGACGGGGGGAGCGAGGCAGCCCCAGCATTTT.

This clonotype turned up a few times. This chain connects TRBV18 to TRBJ1-5, with D possibly matching TRBD1 (5 bases). With 6 bases removed from V and 0 bases from J, the gap between germline ends came to 18 bases. The CDR3 runs to 17 residues. Germline values: CDR1 KGHSH, CDR2 LQKENI. The CDR3 loop is CASSTLGAGDSNQPQHF. CDR3 nucleotide sequence: TGTGCCAGCTCTACCCTAGGGGCAGGAGATAGCAATCAGCCCCAGCATTTT.

CDR3 bases: TGTGCCAGCAGCGTGGACCACTTGGCACCCCTCCACTTT. Protein: CASSVDHLAPLHF. The rearrangement joins TRBV5-5 to TRBJ1-6; D is undetermined. The CDR3 length is 13 residues. V lost 4 bases to trimming and J lost 11 bases, with 13 bases between them. Germline-derived CDR1 and CDR2 are SGHKS and YYEKEE (reference sequence).

This CDR3 reads CASSLEGFHDTQYF. CDR3 in DNA: TGTGCCAGCAGTTTAGAGGGGTTCCACGATACGCAGTATTTT. The chain couples TRBV27 to TRBJ2-3, with D perhaps given as TRBD1 or TRBD2 (5 bases each). The germline V and J ends were trimmed by 2 bases and 6 bases, with 12 bases remaining between them. There are 14 residues in the CDR3. CDR1 is MNHEY and CDR2 is SMNVEV in the germline V gene (reference sequence).

The J gene is TRBJ2-7, the V gene TRBV7-9, with TRBD1 matching 8 bases. The germline V gene encodes CDR1 SEHNR and CDR2 FQNEAQ (reference sequence). This CDR3 region has 17 residues. The ends lost 1 base at V and 2 bases at J; junction bases unmatched: 10. The CDR3 loop reads CASSLGLTGEGTYEQYF. DNA of the CDR3: TGTGCCAGCAGCTTAGGATTGACAGGGGAAGGGACCTACGAGCAGTACTTC. The full variable domain, its missing parts supplied by reference TRBV7-9 and TRBJ2-7, is DTGVSQNPRHKITKRGQNVTFRCDPISEHNRLYWYRQTLGQGPEFLTYFQNEAQLEKSRLLSDRFSAERPKGSFSTLEIQRTEQGDSAMYLCASSLGLTGEGTYEQYFGPGTRLTVT.

This sequence joins TRBV10-3 and TRBJ2-2; 7 bases agree with TRBD2. Germline-derived CDR1 and CDR2 are ENHRY and SYGVKD. The CDR3 runs 13 residues. Trimming removed 7 bases from V and 5 bases from J; junction bases left unmatched: 4. The CDR3 DNA follows: TGTGCCATCAATGGGGGGGGGACCGGGGAGCTGTTTTTT. Protein sequence: CAINGGGTGELFF.

The chain combines TRBV11-3 with TRBJ2-1, with a weak D call TRBD2 (6 bases). The CDR3 contains 14 residues. In germline, CDR1 is SGHNT, CDR2 YENEEA. Trimming cost V 3 bases and J 3 bases, with 9 bases left between them. CDR3 DNA sequence: TGTGCCAGCAGCTTTGGAGGGGACTACAATGAGCAGTTCTTC. It codes for CASSFGGDYNEQFF.

This chain uses TRBV20-1 with TRBJ1-1; TRBD1 might be the D (6 bases). Germline CDR1 is DFQATT and CDR2 is SNEGSKA (reference sequence). There are 16 residues in the CDR3. V lost 3 bases and J lost 1, with 18 bases in between. CDR3 residues: CSASPGGAMGNTEAFF. CDR3 DNA sequence: TGCAGTGCTAGTCCGGGGGGGGCGATGGGGAACACTGAAGCTTTCTTT.

This clonotype was seen ten or more times. V usage is TRBV7-8 and J usage is TRBJ2-2; TRBD2 matches at 13 bases. CDR1 is SGHVS and CDR2 is FQNEAQ in the germline V gene. This CDR3 contains 17 residues. The V segment lost 4 bases and the J segment 2 bases; nucleotides outside the gene matches: 4. CDR3: CASSSGLAGVNTGELFF. In DNA, the CDR3 is TGTGCCAGCAGCTCCGGACTAGCGGGAGTTAACACCGGGGAGCTGTTTTTT.

The V gene is TRBV18, the J gene TRBJ1-1; tentatively, D is TRBD1 (5 bases). V shed 2 bases and J shed 5 bases, with 12 bases lying between them. The germline V gene encodes CDR1 KGHSH and CDR2 LQKENI. CDR3 length: 14 amino acids. The CDR3 here is CASSPRGEGTEAFF. CDR3 coding DNA: TGTGCCAGCTCACCAAGGGGCGAGGGGACTGAAGCTTTCTTT. Variable domain in full (rest from reference TRBV18 and TRBJ1-1): NAGVMQNPRHLVRRRGQEARLRCSPMKGHSHVYWYRQLPEEGLKFMVYLQKENIIDESGMPKERFSAEFPKEGPSILRIQQVVRGDSAAYFCASSPRGEGTEAFFGQGTRLTVV.

This clonotype was seen ten or more times. The V gene is TRBV12-3 or TRBV12-4, the J gene TRBJ2-6; the D is unclear. The length of the CDR3 is 13 residues. V gave up 6 bases and J gave up 0 bases, with 3 bases separating them. The CDR3 bases are TGTGCCAGCAGCAACTCTGGGGCCAACGTCCTGACTTTC. Translating gives CASSNSGANVLTF.

This clonotype has a handful of counts. The chain has TRBV5-4 and TRBJ2-7; D call uncertain. Looked up from germline, CDR1 is SGHNT and CDR2 is YYREEE (reference sequence). Trimming stripped 0 bases from V and 3 bases from J, with 10 bases between. The CDR3 loop spans 14 amino acids. CDR3 amino acids: CASSLARQNYEQYF. In DNA, the CDR3 is TGTGCCAGCAGCTTGGCCAGGCAGAACTACGAGCAGTACTTC.

The sample holds many counts of this clonotype. V is TRBV7-2 and J is TRBJ2-6, with D possibly matching TRBD2 (6 bases). V was cut by 5 bases and J by 1 base, with 9 bases left in between. Germline V gene sequence: CDR1 SGHTA, CDR2 FQGNSA. The CDR3 covers 15 residues. For the CDR3, the DNA is TGTGCCAGCAGCATCGGGAGATCTGGGGCCAACGTCCTGACTTTC. Translated, it gives CASSIGRSGANVLTF. The full variable domain, with the rest looked up from reference TRBV7-2 and TRBJ2-6, is GAGVSQSPSNKVTEKGKDVELRCDPISGHTALYWYRQSLGQGLEFLIYFQGNSAPDKSGLPSDRFSAERTGGSVSTLTIQRTQQEDSAVYLCASSIGRSGANVLTFGAGSRLTVL.

This rearrangement joins TRBV11-2 to TRBJ2-3; no reliable D call. CDR3 length equals 12 residues. The V gene lost 3 bases and the J gene lost 6 bases, with 7 bases spanning the gap. From germline, CDR1 is SGHAT and CDR2 FQNNGV. The CDR3 DNA reads as TGTGCCAGCAGCTTTATCGCCGATACGCAGTATTTT. It encodes CASSFIADTQYF.

This clonotype was detected many times. The gene calls are TRBV6-1 and TRBJ2-3, with 7 bases aligning to TRBD2. The CDR3 is 16 residues long. V was pared by 2 bases and J by 0 bases, with 5 bases of the junction left unmatched. Germline V gene lookup returns CDR1 MNHNS and CDR2 SASEGT. CDR3 coding DNA: TGTGCCAGCAGTGAATCGGTGGGGGGGAGCACAGATACGCAGTATTTT. It encodes CASSESVGGSTDTQYF.

Note on this clonotype: The junction differs from germline at one of its ends, possibly a read error. The chain links TRBV15 to TRBJ1-5, with 8 bases identical to TRBD1. The germline V gene has CDR1 LNHNV and CDR2 YYDKDF (reference sequence). The length of the CDR3 is 15 residues. CDR3 DNA sequence: TGTGCTACCAGCAGAGGGGACAGGTCGGATCAGCCCAAGCATTTT. Amino acids: CATSRGDRSDQPKHF.

This clonotype was detected ten times or more. V usage is TRBV4-1 and J usage is TRBJ2-5; 7 bases align to TRBD1. This CDR3 comprises 13 residues. V lost 4 bases, J lost 4 bases, and 3 bases stayed unmatched. Germline-derived CDR1 and CDR2 are MGHRA and YSYEKL. The CDR3 sequence is CASSRQGRETQYF. The CDR3 DNA is TGCGCCAGCAGCCGACAGGGACGAGAGACCCAGTACTTC.

The chain is built from TRBV4-1 and TRBJ2-3, with 10 nucleotides matching TRBD2. The germline V gene encodes CDR1 MGHRA and CDR2 YSYEKL. The CDR3 spans 16 residues. The junction had 7 bases not matched to a gene; V was cut back by 1 base and J by 6 bases. DNA for the CDR3: TGCGCCAGCAGCCAAGGCAGCGGGAGGGTGGTTGATACGCAGTATTTT. Translating it yields CASSQGSGRVVDTQYF.